The next 14 T cell receptor beta chains were all read from a single sample in a study of beta chain features in type 1 diabetes. The whole isolated RNA underwent reverse transcription, so sequencing captured expressed TCRB transcripts. Produced via immunoSEQ multiplex PCR; TCRdb's table is partial and in-frame only. The repertoire holds under 550,000 clones, about an eighth seen once, with approximately 0.05% in the top ten. Sequencing was performed on naive CD4+ T cells from blood. Source of these receptors: a woman aged 18-29 years in good health.

The chain combines TRBV6-6 with TRBJ1-3, with 7 bases matching TRBD1. After removal of 2 bases from V and 5 bases from J, the junction contained 3 bases not matched to a gene. This CDR3 comprises 14 residues. Germline CDR1 MNHNY, CDR2 SVGAGI (reference sequence). The CDR3 DNA reads TGTGCCAGCAGTTACGGGGACAGCAGAAACACCATATATTTT. Protein sequence: CASSYGDSRNTIYF.

This clone was picked up a small number of times. The V call is TRBV21-1, the J call TRBJ2-7; the D call TRBD1 from the table was never checked on the DNA. TRBV21-1 is tagged as a pseudogene. This CDR3 has 11 residues. Here the CDR3 reads CASSPGSEQYF. The CDR3 DNA follows: TGTGCCAGCAGCCCAGGTAGCGAGCAGTACTTC.

Concerning this clone: Other DNA sequences in the same sample also yield this CDR3. The chain recombines TRBV7-2 with TRBJ1-1; D is unclear. The CDR3 extends over 14 amino acids. The V end was cut by 3 bases, the J end by 0 bases, with 8 bases between. Germline CDR1 is SGHTA and CDR2 is FQGNSA. CDR3 sequence: CASSFGAMNTEAFF. The CDR3 DNA is TGTGCCAGCAGCTTCGGAGCAATGAACACTGAAGCTTTCTTT.

V usage is TRBV5-5 and J usage is TRBJ2-5; 11 positions agree with TRBD1. V lost 4 bases and J lost 2; bases outside the gene matches: 4. The CDR3 covers 15 residues. Germline CDR1 and CDR2: SGHKS and YYEKEE (reference sequence). CDR3 sequence: CASSTGDRGQETQYF. The CDR3 nucleotides are TGTGCCAGCAGCACTGGGGACAGGGGGCAAGAGACCCAGTACTTC.

This clone was counted between two and nine times. CDR3 amino acids: CASDGLLSGNTIYF. The CDR3 DNA reads TGTGCCAGCGATGGACTCCTCTCTGGAAACACCATATATTTT. The chain recombines TRBV7-9 with TRBJ1-3, with D hard to call. The CDR3 loop spans 14 amino acids. Germline V gives CDR1 SEHNR, CDR2 FQNEAQ (reference sequence). Trimming shortened V by 8 bases and J by 0 bases, and 11 bases separated the two germline ends. Supplemented by reference TRBV7-9 and TRBJ1-3, the full variable domain reads DTGVSQNPRHKITKRGQNVTFRCDPISEHNRLYWYRQTLGQGPEFLTYFQNEAQLEKSRLLSDRFSAERPKGSFSTLEIQRTEQGDSAMYLCASDGLLSGNTIYFGEGSWLTVV.

The J gene is TRBJ2-7, the V gene TRBV15; no clear D gene. CDR3 length equals 12 residues. Germline V gene data show CDR1 as LNHNV and CDR2 as YYDKDF (reference sequence). V lost 0 bases and J lost 4, with 4 bases in between. The DNA for the CDR3 is TGTGCCACCAGCAGAGACGGATACGAGCAGTACGTC. This gives the protein CATSRDGYEQYV.

The chain recombines TRBV7-2 with TRBJ2-2; no clear D. The V end was cut by 7 bases, the J end by 6 bases, with 12 bases between. Germline-derived CDR1 and CDR2 are SGHTA and FQGNSA. CDR3 length: 13 amino acids. CDR3 sequence reads: CASTMAHSGELFF. The CDR3 coding sequence is TGTGCCAGCACCATGGCCCATTCCGGGGAGCTGTTTTTT.

The chain joins TRBV15 to TRBJ2-3; a possible D gene is TRBD2 (5 bases). The CDR3 totals 16 residues. From germline, CDR1 is LNHNV and CDR2 YYDKDF (reference sequence). Trimming took off 0 bases at V and 3 bases at J, with 13 bases between the two ends. CDR3 sequence reads: CATSRDPGMRTDTQYF. The DNA of the CDR3 is TGTGCCACCAGCAGAGATCCGGGGATGAGGACAGATACGCAGTATTTT.

The rearrangement joins TRBV25-1 to TRBJ1-2; TRBD1 agrees at 11 bases. Germline loops: CDR1 MGHDK, CDR2 SYGVNS. This CDR3 has 15 amino acids. V trimming: 5 bases; J trimming: 9 bases; junction bases outside the gene matches: 11. CDR3 coding DNA: TGTGCCAGCAGTTTTAGGACAGGGGGCGCGGCGAGCTACACCTTC. The encoded protein is CASSFRTGGAASYTF.

This clone was observed a few times. The J gene is TRBJ2-1, the V gene TRBV9; 7 positions agree with TRBD2. Germline-derived CDR1 and CDR2 are SGDLS and YYNGEE. V shed 3 bases and J 1 base; nucleotides not matched to a gene: 4. There are 15 residues in the CDR3. Here the CDR3 reads CASSGTAGSYNEQFF. The CDR3 bases are TGTGCCAGCAGCGGTACAGCGGGATCCTACAATGAGCAGTTCTTC.

Written as DNA, the CDR3 is TGTGCCAGCAGCTTAGCTGGGACAGGGGGCTACGAGCAGTACGTC. Translated: CASSLAGTGGYEQYV. The V call is TRBV7-9, the J call TRBJ2-7; 11 bases fit TRBD1. The CDR3 runs to 15 residues. CDR1 is SEHNR and CDR2 is FQNEAQ in the germline V gene (reference sequence). With 0 bases clipped from V and 3 bases from J, the junction kept 1 base outside the gene matches.

This clone was seen a few times. The rearrangement links TRBV9 to TRBJ2-7, with 8 bases lining up with TRBD2. The CDR3 sequence is 15 residues long. J was trimmed by 1 base and V by 3 bases; bases with no gene match: 6. In germline, CDR1 is SGDLS, CDR2 YYNGEE. The CDR3 DNA reads as TGTGCCAGCAGCGGCGGACTAGCAGGGTCCTACGAGCAGTACTTC. Translated, it gives CASSGGLAGSYEQYF.

The rearrangement links TRBV4-2 to TRBJ2-2; D perhaps matches TRBD1 (6 bases). Trimming pared 4 bases from V and 0 bases from J, leaving 12 bases between. Per the germline V gene, CDR1 is LGHNA and CDR2 is YNFKEQ. This CDR3 has 16 amino acids. The DNA for the CDR3 is TGTGCCAGCAGCCTGTCCGGGACAACGAACACCGGGGAGCTGTTTTTT. This sequence encodes CASSLSGTTNTGELFF.

This clone was seen more than once but under ten times. This chain links TRBV7-9 with TRBJ2-3; tentative D call: TRBD2 (6 bases). This CDR3 comprises 15 residues. V lost 5 bases to trimming and J lost 1 base, with 13 bases between them. Germline V gives CDR1 SEHNR, CDR2 FQNEAQ (reference sequence). The CDR3 loop is CASSIGTAGTDTQYF. The CDR3 region has the DNA TGTGCCAGCAGCATCGGGACTGCCGGCACAGATACGCAGTATTTT.